The 28 T cell receptor beta chains reported below all come from one sample, sequenced in a study of blood T cell repertoires in COVID-19. Repertoires were generated with immunoSEQ multiplex PCR, while TCRdb's copy carries only in-frame clones and drops some. Among 200,000 to 300,000 clones listed, approximately 88% were seen once. The sequenced sample consisted of PBMCs or T cells enriched from blood (not recorded which). These receptors all stem from a woman between 35 and 50 years old with acute COVID-19.

V and J are TRBV29-1 and TRBJ1-2, with 8 bases identical to TRBD1. The germline V gene has CDR1 SQVTM and CDR2 ANQGSEA. The CDR3 spans 13 residues. J was trimmed by 7 bases and V by 8 bases; bases with no gene match: 12. In nucleotides, the CDR3 is TGCAGCTTTTATACCCAGGGGGCGGCTGGCTACACCTTC. Translated, it gives CSFYTQGAAGYTF.

The chain uses TRBV4-2 and TRBJ1-1; 11 bases are a match to TRBD1. In germline, CDR1 is LGHNA, CDR2 YNFKEQ. The CDR3 consists of 17 residues. V lost 2 bases, J lost 1 base, and 6 bases stayed unmatched. CDR3 in DNA: TGTGCCAGCAGCCAACTTGGACAGGGGGCCGGGAACACTGAAGCTTTCTTT. Translation: CASSQLGQGAGNTEAFF.

J is TRBJ1-1 and V is TRBV5-5; 8 bases fit TRBD1. The V gene's germline CDR1 is SGHKS and CDR2 YYEKEE (reference sequence). V was clipped by 0 bases and J by 0 bases; unmatched bases: 7. This CDR3 spans 17 amino acids. DNA for the CDR3: TGTGCCAGCAGCTTGGGCGACAGGGGACGGGTGAACACTGAAGCTTTCTTT. Translating it yields CASSLGDRGRVNTEAFF.

The V call is TRBV19, the J call TRBJ2-3; maybe TRBD1 (5 bases). CDR1 is LNHDA, CDR2 SQIVND, per germline (reference sequence). The CDR3 contains 16 residues. V lost 4 bases and J 2 bases, leaving 16 bases between the germline ends. The CDR3 bases are TGTGCCAGTAGTAAAGGATATGACAGATACACAGATACGCAGTATTTT. Protein sequence: CASSKGYDRYTDTQYF.

CDR3 bases: TGTGCCAGCAGTCCGTGGACAGATTTCAATTCACCCCTCCACTTT. Translating it yields CASSPWTDFNSPLHF. The chain employs TRBV27 and TRBJ1-6, with a possible D match to TRBD1 (6 bases). The ends were cut back, 5 bases at V and 7 bases at J, with 15 bases in the middle. There are 15 residues in the CDR3. Germline values: CDR1 MNHEY, CDR2 SMNVEV (reference sequence).

The chain has TRBV5-1 and TRBJ1-1; a weak D match, TRBD1 (6 bases). Germline assignment: CDR1 SGHRS and CDR2 YFSETQ. V shed 0 bases and J shed 7 bases, with 13 bases lying between them. This CDR3 comprises 14 residues. CDR3 in amino acids: CASSLGAGVIEAFF. DNA of the CDR3: TGCGCCAGCAGCTTGGGGGCAGGGGTCATTGAAGCTTTCTTT. Full variable domain (missing parts from reference TRBV5-1 and TRBJ1-1): KAGVTQTPRYLIKTRGQQVTLSCSPISGHRSVSWYQQTPGQGLQFLFEYFSETQRNKGNFPGRFSGRQFSNSRSEMNVSTLELGDSALYLCASSLGAGVIEAFFGQGTRLTVV.

The chain employs TRBV19 and TRBJ1-5; the match to TRBD1 covers 9 bases. The CDR3 consists of 13 residues. CDR1 is LNHDA and CDR2 is SQIVND in the germline V gene (reference sequence). V lost 11 bases and J lost 5; bases outside the gene matches: 7. The CDR3 sequence: CALSRDRDQPQHF. The CDR3 nucleotides read TGTGCCCTAAGCAGGGACAGGGATCAGCCCCAGCATTTT.

The rearrangement links TRBV4-2 to TRBJ1-4; possibly TRBD1 for D (5 bases). Deletions cut 0 bases from V and 3 bases from J, with 17 bases between. Germline CDR1 reads LGHNA; CDR2 reads YNFKEQ. This CDR3 region has 18 residues. In nucleotides, the CDR3 is TGTGCCAGCAGCCAAGATATTAGCGGGAGAGGGGCTAATGAAAAACTGTTTTTT. Its translation: CASSQDISGRGANEKLFF.

The chain joins TRBV30 to TRBJ1-5; 7 bases are a match to TRBD1. J was trimmed by 5 bases and V by 8 bases; bases with no gene match: 9. Germline V gives CDR1 GTSNPN, CDR2 SVGIG (reference sequence). The length of the CDR3 is 13 residues. DNA of the CDR3: TGTGCCGGGATCGGACAGGCAGATCAGCCCCAGCATTTT. It is translated as CAGIGQADQPQHF.

V usage is TRBV5-4 and J usage is TRBJ2-1, with TRBD2 as a possible D gene (5 bases). The CDR3 sequence is 13 residues long. V lost 3 bases and J 10 bases, leaving 14 bases between the germline ends. Germline CDR1 is SGHNT and CDR2 is YYREEE (reference sequence). The CDR3 DNA follows: TGTGCCAGCAGCTCCCTTACGGGGTCGGAGCAGTTCTTC. It translates to CASSSLTGSEQFF.

The J gene is TRBJ2-3, the V gene TRBV10-1, with TRBD1 identical over 7 bases. Germline-derived CDR1 and CDR2 are WNHNN and SYGVQD (reference sequence). V shed 8 bases and J 4 bases; nucleotides not matched to a gene: 9. The CDR3 is made up of 14 amino acids. The chain's CDR3 is CASGENRGADTQYF. The CDR3 DNA reads TGCGCCAGCGGGGAAAACAGGGGCGCAGATACGCAGTATTTT.

The chain is built from TRBV19 and TRBJ2-2; TRBD2 matches 10 bases. CDR1 LNHDA and CDR2 SQIVND come from the germline V gene (reference sequence). The CDR3 runs to 16 residues. J lost 4 bases, V lost 3 bases, and 5 bases had no gene match. This CDR3 is CASSISGRARTGELFF. CDR3 sequence (DNA): TGTGCCAGTAGTATCAGCGGGAGGGCCCGCACCGGGGAGCTGTTTTTT. The full variable domain, with the rest looked up from reference TRBV19 and TRBJ2-2, is DGGITQSPKYLFRKEGQNVTLSCEQNLNHDAMYWYRQDPGQGLRLIYYSQIVNDFQKGDIAEGYSVSREKKESFPLTVTSAQKNPTAFYLCASSISGRARTGELFFGEGSRLTVL.

The gene calls are TRBV14 and TRBJ2-1; the D gene is possibly TRBD2 (6 bases). Trimming pared 3 bases from V and 0 bases from J, leaving 15 bases between. Germline V CDR1 and CDR2: SGHDN, FVKESK. This CDR3 has 17 amino acids. The DNA of the CDR3 is TGTGCCAGCAGCCAGCATACGGGGAGGAGCTCCTACAATGAGCAGTTCTTC. Encoded protein: CASSQHTGRSSYNEQFF. Full variable domain (missing parts from reference TRBV14 and TRBJ2-1): EAGVTQFPSHSVIEKGQTVTLRCDPISGHDNLYWYRRVMGKEIKFLLHFVKESKQDESGMPNNRFLAERTGGTYSTLKVQPAELEDSGVYFCASSQHTGRSSYNEQFFGPGTRLTVL.

This clone was seen once. The V call is TRBV2, the J call TRBJ1-5, with 8 bases matching TRBD1. The CDR3 extends over 14 amino acids. V lost 4 bases to trimming and J lost 7 bases; unmatched junction nucleotides: 6. Per germline, CDR1 SNHLY and CDR2 FYNNEI. CDR3 region: CASSAGQASQPQHF. DNA for the CDR3: TGTGCCAGCAGTGCGGGACAGGCTTCCCAGCCCCAGCATTTT.

The chain couples TRBV15 to TRBJ1-4, with 8 bases lining up with TRBD1. CDR1 is LNHNV, CDR2 YYDKDF, per germline (reference sequence). The CDR3 extends over 16 amino acids. Unmatched junction bases numbered 8, after V lost 0 bases and J lost 8 bases. The DNA of the CDR3 is TGTGCCACCAGCAGAGATTATGACAGGGGAAAGGAAAAACTGTTTTTT. Residues: CATSRDYDRGKEKLFF.

This clone was seen only once. The V and J genes are TRBV21-1 and TRBJ1-3; no check of the table's D call, TRBD1, against the DNA was made. TRBV21-1 is assigned pseudogene status. The CDR3 is 13 residues long. Here the CDR3 reads CASRKDRGNTIYF. In nucleotides, the CDR3 is TGTGCCAGCAGAAAGGACAGAGGAAACACCATATATTTT.

V usage is TRBV5-6 and J usage is TRBJ2-7; TRBD2 matches 7 bases. V lost 4 bases, J lost 5 bases, and 9 bases stayed unmatched. The CDR3 runs to 14 residues. CDR1 and CDR2 (germline): SGHDT, YYEEEE. CDR3 protein: CASSPFSGTNEQYV. CDR3 sequence (DNA): TGTGCCAGCAGCCCCTTCTCGGGGACTAACGAGCAGTACGTC.

This sequence joins TRBV6-2 or TRBV6-3 and TRBJ2-7; D may be TRBD1 (7 bases). Germline lookup yields CDR1 MNHEY and CDR2 SVGEGT. The CDR3 is 19 residues long. V was clipped by 2 bases and J by 2 bases, with 25 bases between them. CDR3 sequence: CASSYRFTGDRWEAYEQYF. The DNA for the CDR3 is TGTGCCAGCAGTTACCGTTTCACAGGGGACCGGTGGGAGGCCTACGAGCAGTACTTC.

The chain employs TRBV30 and TRBJ2-5; TRBD1 might be the D (5 bases). This CDR3 comprises 14 residues. Germline V gives CDR1 GTSNPN, CDR2 SVGIG (reference sequence). V lost 0 bases, J lost 2 bases, and 10 bases lay in between. The CDR3 spells CAWSVAHRQETQYF. The CDR3 nucleotides read TGTGCCTGGAGTGTAGCCCACAGGCAAGAGACCCAGTACTTC.

This clone was counted a single time. The chain employs TRBV6-5 and TRBJ1-6, with 7 bases lining up with TRBD1. The CDR3 runs 13 residues. CDR1 and CDR2 from the germline V gene are MNHEY and SVGAGI. J was trimmed by 5 bases and V by 10 bases; bases with no gene match: 5. CDR3 sequence: CATRGQHNSPLHF. The DNA for the CDR3 is TGTGCCACCAGGGGACAGCATAATTCACCCCTCCACTTT.

The table lists this clone with a few counts. The V gene is TRBV7-8, the J gene TRBJ1-2; 7 bases are a match to TRBD1. Germline CDR1 and CDR2: SGHVS and FQNEAQ. The J segment lost 8 bases and the V segment lost 5 bases, leaving 14 bases of the junction unmatched. CDR3 length: 15 residues. CDR3 region: CASSVNPQGRSGYTF. The CDR3 DNA is TGTGCCAGCAGCGTAAACCCACAGGGGCGAAGCGGCTACACCTTC.

The chain combines TRBV7-7 with TRBJ1-2, with 7 bases aligning to TRBD1. The CDR3 has 15 amino acids. The germline V gene has CDR1 SSHAT and CDR2 FNYEAQ (reference sequence). Unmatched junction bases numbered 16, after V lost 10 bases and J lost 5 bases. The CDR3 nucleotides read TGTGCCAAGCCCGCGTCTTCAGACAGGGCATATGGCTACACCTTC. Its protein is CAKPASSDRAYGYTF.

The chain couples TRBV6-5 to TRBJ1-5, with D perhaps TRBD1 (5 bases). V shed 7 bases and J shed 2 bases, with 12 bases lying between them. CDR1 is MNHEY and CDR2 is SVGAGI in the germline V gene. The CDR3 is 14 amino acids. CDR3 residues: CASIAGGGNQPQHF. CDR3 DNA: TGTGCCAGCATAGCGGGAGGGGGCAATCAGCCCCAGCATTTT.

The chain carries TRBV7-2 and TRBJ2-3; unclear D gene. The CDR3 extends over 14 amino acids. Trimming took off 2 bases at V and 0 bases at J, with 6 bases between the two ends. Germline V gene data show CDR1 as SGHTA and CDR2 as FQGNSA. Written as DNA, the CDR3 is TGTGCCAGCAGCTTAACACAGAGCACAGATACGCAGTATTTT. Its protein is CASSLTQSTDTQYF.

The chain couples TRBV7-8 to TRBJ2-1; 8 bases line up with TRBD2. The V and J ends lost 5 bases and 3 bases, in that order; junction bases with no gene match: 6. Looked up from germline, CDR1 is SGHVS and CDR2 is FQNEAQ. This CDR3 has 15 residues. The CDR3 DNA reads TGTGCCAGCAGCAGTAGCGGGACAAGCTACAATGAGCAGTTCTTC. Translating it yields CASSSSGTSYNEQFF. The full variable domain, with the rest looked up from reference TRBV7-8 and TRBJ2-1, is GAGVSQSPRYKVAKRGQDVALRCDPISGHVSLFWYQQALGQGPEFLTYFQNEAQLDKSGLPSDRFFAERPEGSVSTLKIQRTQQEDSAVYLCASSSSGTSYNEQFFGPGTRLTVL.

This clone has more than one count but fewer than ten. This chain connects TRBV29-1 to TRBJ1-3, with no clear D. Trimming shortened V by 7 bases and J by 0 bases, and 7 bases separated the two germline ends. The CDR3 extends over 12 amino acids. Germline V gene sequence: CDR1 SQVTM, CDR2 ANQGSEA. CDR3 region: CSGQSSGNTIYF. The CDR3 nucleotides are TGCAGCGGGCAGTCCTCTGGAAACACCATATATTTT.

The chain carries TRBV29-1 and TRBJ2-5; 8 bases are a match to TRBD2. V was pared by 6 bases and J by 4 bases, with 4 bases of the junction left unmatched. Germline V CDR1 and CDR2: SQVTM, ANQGSEA. The CDR3 sequence is 12 residues long. In DNA form, the CDR3 reads TGCAGCGTCGGACTAGCTTTAGAGACCCAGTACTTC. The encoded protein is CSVGLALETQYF.

The chain links TRBV19 to TRBJ2-2, with 8 bases that match TRBD1. The CDR3 contains 17 residues. The V gene end was trimmed by 5 bases and the J gene end by 5 bases; junction bases not matched to a gene: 13. CDR1 is LNHDA, CDR2 SQIVND, per germline (reference sequence). The DNA for the CDR3 is TGTGCCAGTAGTCTGGGTACGGGACAGGTGGGGACCGGGGAGCTGTTTTTT. This gives the protein CASSLGTGQVGTGELFF. The variable domain in full, with the rest retrieved from reference TRBV19 and TRBJ2-2, is DGGITQSPKYLFRKEGQNVTLSCEQNLNHDAMYWYRQDPGQGLRLIYYSQIVNDFQKGDIAEGYSVSREKKESFPLTVTSAQKNPTAFYLCASSLGTGQVGTGELFFGEGSRLTVL.